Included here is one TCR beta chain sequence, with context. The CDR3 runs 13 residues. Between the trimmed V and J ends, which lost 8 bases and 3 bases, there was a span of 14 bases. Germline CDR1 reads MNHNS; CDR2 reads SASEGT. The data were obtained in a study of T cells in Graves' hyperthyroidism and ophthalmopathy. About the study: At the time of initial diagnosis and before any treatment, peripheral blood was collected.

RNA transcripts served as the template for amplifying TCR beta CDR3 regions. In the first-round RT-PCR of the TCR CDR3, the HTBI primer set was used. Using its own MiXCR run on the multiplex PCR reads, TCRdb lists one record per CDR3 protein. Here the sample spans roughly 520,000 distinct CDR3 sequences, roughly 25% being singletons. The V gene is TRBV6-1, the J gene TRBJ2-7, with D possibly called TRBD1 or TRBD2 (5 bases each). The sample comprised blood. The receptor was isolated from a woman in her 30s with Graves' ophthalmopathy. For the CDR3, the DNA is TGTGCCAGCGGCCTCAGGGAGAACTACGAGCAGTACTTC. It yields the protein CASGLRENYEQYF.